A single sample gave rise to the 25 T cell receptor beta chains below, sequenced in a study of cytomegalovirus exposure and HLA in healthy donors. A multiplex PCR was run with 60 Vbeta primers and 13 Jbeta primers. Sequencing was performed with immunoSEQ multiplex PCR; in TCRdb, only in-frame clones are kept and a portion is missing. This table holds around 150,000 clones, 65% to 80% found once. Sequencing input: PBMCs. The receptors were sampled from a human donor in good health.

The genes are TRBV7-2 and TRBJ2-1, with 8 bases aligning to TRBD1. V lost 6 bases, J lost 3 bases, and 7 bases stayed unmatched. This CDR3 is built from 15 residues. Germline CDR1 SGHTA, CDR2 FQGNSA. CDR3 DNA sequence: TGTGCCAGCAGTAGACAGGGGACGGACTACAATGAGCAGTTCTTC. Its protein is CASSRQGTDYNEQFF.

In DNA form, the CDR3 reads TGTGCCAGCAGCTTAGCCGGGACTAGCAGTAATACGCAGTATTTT. It is translated as CASSLAGTSSNTQYF. This sequence joins TRBV7-9 and TRBJ2-3; 9 positions agree with TRBD2. The CDR3 is 15 amino acids. CDR1 and CDR2 (germline): SEHNR, FQNEAQ (reference sequence). J lost 7 bases, V lost 0 bases, and 5 bases had no gene match.

The chain recombines TRBV5-6 with TRBJ2-7; a weak D match, TRBD1 (6 bases). CDR3 length: 16 residues. CDR1 is SGHDT and CDR2 is YYEEEE in the germline V gene. V was trimmed by 4 bases and J by 5 bases, leaving 22 bases between them. DNA for the CDR3: TGTGCCAGCAGCAAACAGGGTGATGAGCGTCCAAACGAGCAGTACTTC. Amino acid sequence: CASSKQGDERPNEQYF.

The CDR3 DNA reads TGTGCCAGCAGCCACACCCCCGGACAGGGGGGCAATGAGCAGTTCTTC. Translating it yields CASSHTPGQGGNEQFF. This rearrangement joins TRBV7-9 to TRBJ2-1; 10 positions match TRBD1. This CDR3 comprises 16 residues. In germline, CDR1 is SEHNR, CDR2 FQNEAQ (reference sequence). With V trimmed by 5 bases and J by 6 bases, 10 bases remained unmatched.

V and J are TRBV9 and TRBJ2-1; tentatively, D is TRBD2 (5 bases). The CDR3 runs 18 residues. Germline loops: CDR1 SGDLS, CDR2 YYNGEE. Between the trimmed V and J ends, which lost 4 bases and 0 bases, there was a span of 20 bases. The CDR3: CASSPRGSPISSYNEQFF. The CDR3 nucleotides read TGTGCCAGCAGCCCCCGGGGTTCCCCGATCAGCTCCTACAATGAGCAGTTCTTC.

This sequence joins TRBV25-1 and TRBJ2-1; D is perhaps TRBD2 (5 bases). This CDR3 spans 15 amino acids. The germline V and J ends were trimmed by 3 bases and 5 bases, with 14 bases remaining between them. Germline V gene sequence: CDR1 MGHDK, CDR2 SYGVNS. The DNA for the CDR3 is TGTGCCAGCAGTGATTCGGGGTCCCGGCACAATGAGCAGTTCTTC. It yields the protein CASSDSGSRHNEQFF.

In nucleotides, the CDR3 is TGCAGCGTTGACGGGGTGGGGATGGGCACAGATACGCAGTATTTT. Its protein product is CSVDGVGMGTDTQYF. The V call is TRBV29-1, the J call TRBJ2-3; D is possibly TRBD2 (5 bases). The germline CDR1 and CDR2 sequences are SQVTM and ANQGSEA. CDR3 length: 15 residues. The V end was cut by 3 bases, the J end by 1 base, with 14 bases between.

The chain is built from TRBV12-5 and TRBJ2-5, with 11 positions matching TRBD2. Germline loops: CDR1 LGHNT, CDR2 FRNRAP. This CDR3 has 17 amino acids. The ends lost 4 bases at V and 1 base at J; junction bases unmatched: 8. The CDR3 spells CASGYSTGTSGQETQYF. CDR3 nucleotide sequence: TGTGCTAGTGGTTACTCAACAGGGACTAGCGGCCAAGAGACCCAGTACTTC.

This clone was recorded a few times. The CDR3 DNA sequence: TGTGCCAGCAGCCTCTGGACTAGCGGCAATGAGCAGTTCTTC. Translated: CASSLWTSGNEQFF. The V call is TRBV2, the J call TRBJ2-1; TRBD2 matches 10 bases. This CDR3 spans 14 amino acids. CDR1 is SNHLY and CDR2 is FYNNEI in the germline V gene. V lost 6 bases to trimming and J lost 6 bases; unmatched junction nucleotides: 5.

This chain joins TRBV5-1 and TRBJ1-2; D is uncertain. Germline CDR1 SGHRS, CDR2 YFSETQ. Trimming took 3 bases from V and 8 from J, leaving 20 bases between them. There are 15 residues in the CDR3. CDR3 residues: CASSSQGLPPRGYTF. The CDR3 DNA is TGCGCCAGCAGCTCTCAAGGACTTCCTCCCAGGGGCTACACCTTC.

The chain recombines TRBV19 with TRBJ2-5; 8 bases fit TRBD1. The CDR3 consists of 14 residues. Trimming removed 4 bases from V and 2 bases from J; junction bases left unmatched: 3. Germline V CDR1 and CDR2: LNHDA, SQIVND (reference sequence). The DNA for the CDR3 is TGTGCCAGTAGTAATGACAGGGGTCAAGAGACCCAGTACTTC. This sequence encodes CASSNDRGQETQYF.

This clone was detected a few times. The V and J genes are TRBV4-1 and TRBJ2-1, with 11 bases that match TRBD2. The trim removed 0 bases at V and 6 bases at J, leaving 4 bases unmatched. Germline CDR1 and CDR2: MGHRA and YSYEKL. There are 16 residues in the CDR3. Here the CDR3 reads CASSQDGLAGGNEQFF. CDR3 in DNA: TGCGCCAGCAGCCAAGATGGCCTAGCGGGAGGCAATGAGCAGTTCTTC.

The table lists this clone with a few counts. V gene TRBV12-5 combines with J gene TRBJ2-2; D is ambiguous. Germline-derived CDR1 and CDR2 are LGHNT and FRNRAP. The CDR3 runs to 13 residues. With 6 bases removed from V and 1 base from J, the gap between germline ends came to 6 bases. Here the CDR3 DNA reads TGTGCTAGTGGCCGCAGGAACACCGGGGAGCTGTTTTTT. This translates into CASGRRNTGELFF. Complete variable domain (other parts from reference TRBV12-5 and TRBJ2-2): DARVTQTPRHKVTEMGQEVTMRCQPILGHNTVFWYRQTMMQGLELLAYFRNRAPLDDSGMPKDRFSAEMPDATLATLKIQPSEPRDSAVYFCASGRRNTGELFFGEGSRLTVL.

The rearrangement links TRBV5-4 to TRBJ1-3, with 12 positions matching TRBD1. The CDR3 spans 16 residues. The V segment lost 3 bases and the J segment 4 bases; nucleotides outside the gene matches: 5. CDR1 SGHNT and CDR2 YYREEE come from the germline V gene (reference sequence). The CDR3 DNA reads TGTGCCAGCAGCTCCTGGGACAGGGGGCACGGAAACACCATATATTTT. It yields the protein CASSSWDRGHGNTIYF.

V usage is TRBV4-3 and J usage is TRBJ2-5; 8 nucleotides match TRBD1. The J call may be in error: the DNA end matches TRBJ2-7 better. CDR3 length: 15 amino acids. CDR1 and CDR2 (germline): LGHNA, YSLEER. CDR3 bases: TGCGCCAGCAGCCAAACCCTACAGGGGGGCCACGAGCAGTACTTC. Translated, it gives CASSQTLQGGHEQYF.

This chain joins TRBV29-1 and TRBJ2-1; 9 bases fit TRBD1. With V trimmed by 6 bases and J by 8 bases, 8 bases remained unmatched. The germline gives CDR1 SQVTM, CDR2 ANQGSEA. The CDR3 extends over 13 amino acids. CDR3 loop: CSVSGQGRDEQFF. Written as DNA, the CDR3 is TGCAGCGTCTCGGGACAGGGTCGAGATGAGCAGTTCTTC.

CDR3 region: CASSHLAEEQFF. Here the CDR3 DNA reads TGCGCCAGCAGCCACCTAGCGGAAGAGCAGTTCTTC. This chain uses TRBV4-1 with TRBJ2-1, with 7 bases matching TRBD2. The CDR3 length is 12 residues. The V gene end was trimmed by 3 bases and the J gene end by 10 bases; junction bases not matched to a gene: 3. Germline V gene data show CDR1 as MGHRA and CDR2 as YSYEKL.

This chain links TRBV9 with TRBJ2-4; the match to TRBD2 covers 12 bases. J was trimmed by 6 bases and V by 3 bases; bases with no gene match: 7. This CDR3 has 16 residues. Per the germline V gene, CDR1 is SGDLS and CDR2 is YYNGEE. The CDR3 nucleotides read TGTGCCAGCAGCGGCCCGCCGGGACTAGCGGGAAACATTCAGTACTTC. This translates into CASSGPPGLAGNIQYF. The full variable domain, its missing parts supplied by reference TRBV9 and TRBJ2-4, is DSGVTQTPKHLITATGQRVTLRCSPRSGDLSVYWYQQSLDQGLQFLIQYYNGEERAKGNILERFSAQQFPDLHSELNLSSLELGDSALYFCASSGPPGLAGNIQYFGAGTRLSVL.

The chain links TRBV5-1 to TRBJ2-7, with D perhaps matching TRBD2 (6 bases). This CDR3 has 16 amino acids. The germline CDR1 and CDR2 sequences are SGHRS and YFSETQ. V dropped 0 bases and J dropped 3 bases, with 16 bases sitting between them. The CDR3 reads CASSLATRPPGYEQYF. The CDR3 bases are TGCGCCAGCAGCTTGGCGACTAGGCCCCCCGGCTACGAGCAGTACTTC.

The chain joins TRBV11-3 to TRBJ1-1; 7 bases line up with TRBD1. J lost 1 base, V lost 2 bases, and 1 base had no gene match. Germline values: CDR1 SGHNT, CDR2 YENEEA. The CDR3 totals 14 residues. CDR3 sequence reads: CASSLQGGNTEAFF. The CDR3, as DNA: TGTGCCAGCAGCTTACAGGGGGGGAACACTGAAGCTTTCTTT.

This clone was observed a single time. This rearrangement joins TRBV5-1 to TRBJ2-6; 7 nucleotides match TRBD2. In germline, CDR1 is SGHRS, CDR2 YFSETQ. V dropped 4 bases and J dropped 1; count of bases not matched to a gene: 2. This CDR3 has 15 amino acids. The CDR3 loop is CASSPGGSGANVLTF. Written as DNA, the CDR3 is TGCGCCAGCAGCCCCGGGGGGTCTGGGGCCAACGTCCTGACTTTC.

This clone has just a few counts. This chain links TRBV28 with TRBJ2-1; D remains ambiguous. V was clipped by 8 bases and J by 6 bases, with 20 bases between them. The CDR3 extends over 15 amino acids. CDR1 MDHEN and CDR2 SYDVKM come from the germline V gene. CDR3 residues: CASSARGSVFNEQFF. CDR3 DNA sequence: TGTGCCAGCTCGGCTAGAGGTTCGGTCTTCAATGAGCAGTTCTTC. Filled out from reference TRBV28 and TRBJ2-1, the complete variable domain reads DVKVTQSSRYLVKRTGEKVFLECVQDMDHENMFWYRQDPGLGLRLIYFSYDVKMKEKGDIPEGYSVSREKKERFSLILESASTNQTSMYLCASSARGSVFNEQFFGPGTRLTVL.

This chain joins TRBV7-6 and TRBJ2-1, with D possibly matching TRBD2 (5 bases). Trimming took 2 bases from V and 0 from J, leaving 14 bases between them. The CDR3 has 17 amino acids. Germline loops: CDR1 SGHVS, CDR2 FNYEAQ. The CDR3 nucleotides are TGTGCCAGCAGCTTACGTGGTCGGAGGAGCTCCTACAATGAGCAGTTCTTC. Its translation: CASSLRGRRSSYNEQFF.

The gene calls are TRBV6-5 and TRBJ2-7, with 7 bases matching TRBD1. J lost 4 bases, V lost 5 bases, and 8 bases had no gene match. This CDR3 has 14 residues. CDR1 is MNHEY, CDR2 SVGAGI, per germline. CDR3 amino acids: CASSQGQAHYEQYF. The CDR3 DNA is TGTGCCAGCAGTCAAGGACAGGCCCATTACGAGCAGTACTTC.

The V gene is TRBV5-6, the J gene TRBJ1-4; D call uncertain. This CDR3 comprises 15 residues. Germline assignment: CDR1 SGHDT and CDR2 YYEEEE. V was clipped by 1 base and J by 0 bases, with 7 bases between them. In nucleotides, the CDR3 is TGTGCCAGCAGCTTGTTAGCCCCAACTAATGAAAAACTGTTTTTT. It yields the protein CASSLLAPTNEKLFF.